The clone carrying this T cell receptor beta chain was observed a handful of times. Its antigen is currently unknown. Profiled with immunoSEQ multiplex PCR; TCRdb holds only in-frame clones, not every one. The repertoire holds tens of thousands of clones, with roughly 83% as singletons. The data stem from a study of Ad26.COV2.S vaccination and SARS-CoV-2 variants. The CDR3 consists of 17 residues. Germline values: CDR1 SGHTS, CDR2 YDEGEE. V was pared by 2 bases and J by 1 base, with 11 bases of the junction left unmatched. Broader study findings: It was reported that spike-specific CD8+ and CD4+ T cell responses were substantially broad after vaccination.

This sample comprised peripheral blood, obtained after recovery from COVID-19. The rearrangement joins TRBV5-8 to TRBJ1-2; 7 bases are shared with TRBD1. This sequence was found in a human donor who had recovered from COVID-19. The CDR3 DNA is TGTGCCAGCAGCTTAGGGGACAGCGTGGGCCTTAACTATGGCTACACCTTC. It is translated as CASSLGDSVGLNYGYTF.